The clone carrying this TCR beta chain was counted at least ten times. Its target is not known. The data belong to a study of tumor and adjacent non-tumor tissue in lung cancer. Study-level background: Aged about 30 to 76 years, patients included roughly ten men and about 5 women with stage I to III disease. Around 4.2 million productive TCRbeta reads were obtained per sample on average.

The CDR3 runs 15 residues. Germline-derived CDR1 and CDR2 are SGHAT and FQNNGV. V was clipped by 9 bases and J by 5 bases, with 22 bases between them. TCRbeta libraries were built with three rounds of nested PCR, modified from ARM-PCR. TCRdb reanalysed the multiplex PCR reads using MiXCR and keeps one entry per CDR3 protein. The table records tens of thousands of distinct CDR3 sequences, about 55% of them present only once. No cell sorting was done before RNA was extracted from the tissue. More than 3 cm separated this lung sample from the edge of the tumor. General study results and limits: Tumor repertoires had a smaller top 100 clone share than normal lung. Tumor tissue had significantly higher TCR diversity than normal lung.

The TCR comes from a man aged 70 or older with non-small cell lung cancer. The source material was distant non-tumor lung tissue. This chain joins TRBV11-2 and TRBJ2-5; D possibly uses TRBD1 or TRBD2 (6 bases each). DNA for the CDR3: TGTGCCAGTAAATCAGGGTGGGGGGCGCGGGAGACCCAGTACTTC. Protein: CASKSGWGARETQYF.